Listed here are 12 T cell receptor beta chains from one sample, sequenced in a study of Ad26.COV2.S vaccination and SARS-CoV-2 variants (dated by TCRdb to the early 2020s). To prepare the library, the immunoSEQ multiplex PCR assay was applied. TCRdb's version of the immuneACCESS table is confined to in-frame rearrangements and falls short of the full clone set. An unresolved V gene accounts for under half of the shortfall where checked; the remainder is of unknown origin. Across this sample there are about 350,000 clones, with approximately 84% seen only once. The biggest ten clones account for 3% to 4% of the sample. The meaning of the sample's treatment or condition label: roughly 19 received Ad26.COV2.S at low or high dose, single or two shots; roughly five received placebo; per-sample allocation not given. Repertoires of vaccine and placebo recipients were sequenced from samples collected on day 63 after the first injection.

This specimen consisted of peripheral blood, obtained in a trial of Ad26.COV2.S vaccine versus placebo. These receptors all come from a person between 18 and 65 years old who received the Ad26.COV2.S COVID-19 vaccine or a placebo.

The chain carries TRBV7-9 and TRBJ2-2, with D possibly TRBD1 on 5 matching bases. This CDR3 is built from 13 residues. Germline V gives CDR1 SEHNR, CDR2 FQNEAQ (reference sequence). Deletions cut 5 bases from V and 7 bases from J, with 11 bases between. The chain's CDR3 is CASSRQTGGELFF. CDR3 DNA: TGTGCCAGCAGCCGACAGACCGGCGGGGAGCTGTTTTTT.

The chain uses TRBV9 and TRBJ2-1; the match to TRBD2 covers 11 bases. Trimming took 4 bases from V and 9 from J; bases not matched to a gene: 9. Germline V gene data show CDR1 as SGDLS and CDR2 as YYNGEE. The CDR3 is made up of 15 amino acids. DNA of the CDR3: TGTGCCAGCAGCCTTCTAGCGGGGGGCTTCACTGAGCAGTTCTTC. Protein product: CASSLLAGGFTEQFF.

This clone was counted between two and nine times. Other DNA variants within this sample encode the same CDR3. The chain carries TRBV2 and TRBJ2-7; 8 positions match TRBD1. J was trimmed by 3 bases and V by 8 bases; bases with no gene match: 9. This CDR3 has 14 residues. Germline V gene lookup returns CDR1 SNHLY and CDR2 FYNNEI. CDR3 DNA sequence: TGTGCCAGCTCTGGAGGACAGGGAAGCTACGAGCAGTACTTC. This encodes CASSGGQGSYEQYF.

For this clone: A read error is likely, as this CDR3 ends without the conserved phenylalanine or tryptophan. Because the CDR3's place on the DNA is in doubt, the DNA is left out and the CDR3 is given as listed by TCRdb. The gene calls are TRBV11-2 and TRBJ2-3; the tabulated D call, TRBD2, remains unverified against the DNA. Ends included, the CDR3 has 13 residues. The germline CDR1 and CDR2 sequences are SGHAT and FQNNGV. CDR3 in amino acids: CASSLDPGLGVTL.

There are many counts of this clone. This chain uses TRBV5-4 with TRBJ1-2, with TRBD1 identical over 7 bases. The CDR3 extends over 19 amino acids. The germline gives CDR1 SGHNT, CDR2 YYREEE (reference sequence). With V trimmed by 5 bases and J by 1 base, 20 bases remained unmatched. CDR3 protein: CASRGTAGTEVISNYGYTF. DNA for the CDR3: TGTGCCAGCAGGGGGACTGCGGGGACAGAAGTAATAAGTAACTATGGCTACACCTTC.

This sequence joins TRBV9 and TRBJ1-2, with no clear D. Between the trimmed V and J ends, which lost 0 bases and 8 bases, there was a span of 14 bases. CDR3 length: 14 residues. The germline gives CDR1 SGDLS, CDR2 YYNGEE. In DNA form, the CDR3 reads TGTGCCAGCAGCGTAGGCAGGCTAGGTAAAGGCTACACCTTC. Its protein product is CASSVGRLGKGYTF.

This chain uses TRBV5-6 with TRBJ2-7; 10 nucleotides agree with TRBD2. With 2 bases clipped from V and 7 bases from J, the junction kept 9 bases outside the gene matches. Per germline, CDR1 SGHDT and CDR2 YYEEEE. The length of the CDR3 is 15 residues. CDR3 sequence: CASSFLWTSGGEQYF. CDR3 bases: TGTGCCAGCAGCTTCCTCTGGACTAGCGGAGGAGAGCAGTACTTC.

The V gene is TRBV12-3 or TRBV12-4, the J gene TRBJ2-2; D might be TRBD1 or TRBD2, each matching 5 bases. The CDR3 consists of 13 residues. V lost 7 bases to trimming and J lost 11 bases, with 17 bases between them. The CDR3 nucleotides are TGTGCCAGCACCGATCCCGGGACCCCCGAGCTGTTTTTT. It yields the protein CASTDPGTPELFF.

This chain joins TRBV3-1 (or the pseudogene TRBV3-2) and TRBJ2-2, with 14 bases identical to TRBD2. The CDR3 is made up of 17 amino acids. V dropped 0 bases and J dropped 7; count of bases not matched to a gene: 4. CDR1 is LGHDT, CDR2 YNNKEL, per germline (reference sequence). CDR3 sequence (DNA): TGTGCCAGCAGCCAAGATTGGACTAGCGGGGGGTTCGGGGAGCTGTTTTTT. Amino acids: CASSQDWTSGGFGELFF.

This clone appeared many times. The J gene is TRBJ1-4, the V gene TRBV28; TRBD1 might be the D (6 bases). V shed 6 bases and J shed 7 bases, with 15 bases lying between them. The CDR3 runs 14 residues. Per the germline V gene, CDR1 is MDHEN and CDR2 is SYDVKM. In DNA form, the CDR3 reads TGTGCCAGCAGCCTACAGGGCGTCAGTGAAAAACTGTTTTTT. It translates to CASSLQGVSEKLFF.

This rearrangement joins TRBV5-1 to TRBJ2-1; a weak D match, TRBD2 (5 bases). CDR3 length equals 14 residues. Germline loops: CDR1 SGHRS, CDR2 YFSETQ. The V and J ends lost 0 bases and 2 bases respectively, with 6 bases between them. CDR3 sequence reads: CASSLGLPYNEQFF. The CDR3 nucleotides are TGCGCCAGCAGCTTGGGACTACCCTACAATGAGCAGTTCTTC. The whole variable domain, remainder taken from reference TRBV5-1 and TRBJ2-1, is KAGVTQTPRYLIKTRGQQVTLSCSPISGHRSVSWYQQTPGQGLQFLFEYFSETQRNKGNFPGRFSGRQFSNSRSEMNVSTLELGDSALYLCASSLGLPYNEQFFGPGTRLTVL.

CDR3 loop: CASSRGLAGTPTSYNEQFF. DNA of the CDR3: TGTGCCAGCAGCCGAGGACTAGCGGGAACACCGACCTCCTACAATGAGCAGTTCTTC. V is TRBV3-1 (or the pseudogene TRBV3-2) and J is TRBJ2-1, with 12 nucleotides matching TRBD2. CDR3 size: 19 residues. CDR1 LGHDT and CDR2 YNNKEL come from the germline V gene (reference sequence). Unmatched junction bases numbered 10, after V lost 4 bases and J lost 0 bases.